This is a list of T cell receptor beta chains from one sample in a study of response to subunit inactivated influenza vaccine. TCRdb re-called the RT-PCR reads through MiXCR, storing one row per CDR3 protein. This sample has around 530,000 distinct CDR3 sequences, with over 9.5% found just once. The sample in question was PBMCs from blood, obtained on the day of vaccination. These receptors originate from a man in his fifties who received an inactivated influenza vaccine. CDR3s include the opening cysteine and the closing phenylalanine or tryptophan. The order of the fields is V gene, J gene, D gene, clone size, CDR3 DNA, CDR3 protein. The D gene is left open where the match is weak. Part of the rows lack a size; the others show once, few, many or a class for expanded clones.

V: TRBV12-3/TRBV12-4; J: TRBJ2-2; D: -; size: few; DNA: TGTGCCAGCAGTTGGGGTAGCGAGACCGGGGAGCTGTTTTTT; CDR3: CASSWGSETGELFF
V: TRBV6-2/TRBV6-3; J: TRBJ2-2; D: -; size: -; DNA: TGTGCCAGCAGTCGACATTCGAACACCGGGGAGCTGTTTTTT; CDR3: CASSRHSNTGELFF
V: TRBV7-2; J: TRBJ2-1; D: -; size: -; DNA: TGTGCCAGCAGCTTAGCAGGTGGGAACTCCTACAATGAGCAGTTCTTC; CDR3: CASSLAGGNSYNEQFF
V: TRBV20-1; J: TRBJ2-7; D: -; size: -; DNA: TGCAGTGCACCAGTAACCTACGAGCAGTACTTC; CDR3: CSAPVTYEQYF
V: TRBV7-6; J: TRBJ2-5; D: -; size: -; DNA: TGTGCCAGCAGCTTAAGTCGGGGGTTCGGGGAGACCCAGTACTTC; CDR3: CASSLSRGFGETQYF
V: TRBV20-1; J: TRBJ2-5; D: TRBD2; size: few; DNA: TGCAGTGCCCGGCGACTAGCGGGGCAAGAGACCCAGTACTTC; CDR3: CSARRLAGQETQYF
V: TRBV7-9; J: TRBJ2-3; D: -; size: many; DNA: TGTGCCAGCAGCCGTCCTCGCGGGGACACAGATACGCAGTATTTT; CDR3: CASSRPRGDTDTQYF
V: TRBV12-3/TRBV12-4; J: TRBJ2-1; D: TRBD1; size: few; DNA: TGTGCCAGCAGTTTAGGGACAGGGGACAATGAGCAGTTCTTC; CDR3: CASSLGTGDNEQFF
V: TRBV4-2; J: TRBJ2-4; D: -; size: few; DNA: TGTGCCAGCAGCCAAGCTCGACAACTAGCCAAAAACATTCAGTACTTC; CDR3: CASSQARQLAKNIQYF
V: TRBV28; J: TRBJ2-3; D: -; size: few; DNA: TGTGCCAGCAGGCCGCGTGCTAGCACAGATACGCAGTATTTT; CDR3: CASRPRASTDTQYF
V: TRBV6-2/TRBV6-3; J: TRBJ2-1; D: -; size: few; DNA: TGTGCCAGCACTGGCAGGTACAATGAGCAGTTCTTC; CDR3: CASTGRYNEQFF
V: TRBV11-2; J: TRBJ2-1; D: TRBD2; size: few; DNA: TGTGCCAGCACCTTCGACTCCTCCGGGCTAGCGGGGATCTACAATGAGCAGTTCTTC; CDR3: CASTFDSSGLAGIYNEQFF
V: TRBV5-8; J: TRBJ2-5; D: TRBD1; size: -; DNA: TGTGCCAGCAGCCCTGGACAGGGGGCCCAGGAGACCCAGTACTTC; CDR3: CASSPGQGAQETQYF
V: TRBV20-1; J: TRBJ2-7; D: -; size: -; DNA: TGCAGTGCTCCAGGGCTCCGCGCCTACGAGCAGTACTTC; CDR3: CSAPGLRAYEQYF
V: TRBV7-9; J: TRBJ1-2; D: TRBD1; size: many; DNA: TGTGCCAGCAGCAGTGACCGGGACAGGAGCTATGGCTACACCTTC; CDR3: CASSSDRDRSYGYTF
V: TRBV7-8; J: TRBJ2-1; D: TRBD2; size: few; DNA: TGTGCCAGCAGCTTAGTGGGGACTAGCTCCTACAATGAGCAGTTCTTC; CDR3: CASSLVGTSSYNEQFF
V: TRBV11-2; J: TRBJ2-7; D: -; size: few; DNA: TGTGCCAGCAGCTTAGGGGGATTACACCAGCAGTACTTC; CDR3: CASSLGGLHQQYF
V: TRBV3-1; J: TRBJ1-1; D: -; size: many; DNA: TGTGCCAGCAGCCAAGATGGAGGGGTAAACACTGAAGCTTTCTTT; CDR3: CASSQDGGVNTEAFF
V: TRBV3-1; J: TRBJ2-1; D: TRBD2; size: few; DNA: TGTGCCAGCAGCCAAGTGACTAGCGGGGGCTACAATGAGCAGTTCTTC; CDR3: CASSQVTSGGYNEQFF
V: TRBV7-2; J: TRBJ1-5; D: -; size: few; DNA: TGTGCCAGCAGCTTAGGAGCCCTAAATCAGCCCCAGCATTTT; CDR3: CASSLGALNQPQHF
V: TRBV7-2; J: TRBJ2-1; D: TRBD2; size: -; DNA: TGTGCCAGCAGAACCGGTAGCGGGGGGTACAATGAGCAGTTCTTC; CDR3: CASRTGSGGYNEQFF
V: TRBV2; J: TRBJ2-7; D: -; size: -; DNA: TGTGCCAGCAGTGGGGCGGGATACTCCTACGAGCAGTACTTC; CDR3: CASSGAGYSYEQYF
V: TRBV9; J: TRBJ2-1; D: TRBD2; size: -; DNA: TGTGCCAGCAGCGTAGACCCAGGACTAGCGGGCTTGAATGAGCAGTTCTTC; CDR3: CASSVDPGLAGLNEQFF
V: TRBV3-1; J: TRBJ2-1; D: -; size: few; DNA: TGTGCCAGCAGCCTCAGGGTGGCCGGGCCAAGACCCTACAATGAGCAGTTCTTC; CDR3: CASSLRVAGPRPYNEQFF
V: TRBV7-9; J: TRBJ2-1; D: -; size: few; DNA: TGTGCCAGCAGCTTAGTGTTGGGCTGGGCGAATGAGCAGTTCTTC; CDR3: CASSLVLGWANEQFF
V: TRBV5-6; J: TRBJ2-2; D: -; size: -; DNA: TGTGCCAGCAGCTTGAGACCGCTCACCGGGGAGCTGTTTTTT; CDR3: CASSLRPLTGELFF
V: TRBV5-5; J: TRBJ1-2; D: -; size: few; DNA: TGTGCCAGCAGCTGGGCGGACTTGGACGGCTACACCTTC; CDR3: CASSWADLDGYTF
V: TRBV5-1; J: TRBJ2-2; D: -; size: -; DNA: TGCGCCAGCAGCTTAGTTCCCGGGACCAACACCGGGGAGCTGTTTTTT; CDR3: CASSLVPGTNTGELFF
V: TRBV11-2; J: TRBJ2-7; D: -; size: few; DNA: TGTGCCAGCAGTCCTTCCTCTGGCAGGGGGGTGACTTACGAGCAGTACTTC; CDR3: CASSPSSGRGVTYEQYF
V: TRBV20-1; J: TRBJ2-1; D: TRBD2; size: few; DNA: TGCAGTGCTAGACCCGCGGGACTAGCGGGGGGGGAAAATGAGCAGTTCTTC; CDR3: CSARPAGLAGGENEQFF
V: TRBV15; J: TRBJ1-5; D: -; size: many; DNA: TGTGCCACCAGCAGAGACGGACAGAACAATCAGCCCCAGCATTTT; CDR3: CATSRDGQNNQPQHF
V: TRBV5-4; J: TRBJ2-1; D: -; size: -; DNA: TGTGCCAGCAGCTTGCAATCAGGGATTCAAGGTAGTGAGCAGTTCTTC; CDR3: CASSLQSGIQGSEQFF
V: TRBV2; J: TRBJ2-5; D: -; size: few; DNA: TGTGCCAGCAGTTCGCAGATTAGGACGGACCAAGAGACCCAGTACTTC; CDR3: CASSSQIRTDQETQYF
V: TRBV7-9; J: TRBJ1-2; D: -; size: few; DNA: TGTGCCAGCAGCTCCAACAGGGTTGATGGCTACACCTTC; CDR3: CASSSNRVDGYTF
V: TRBV6-2/TRBV6-3; J: TRBJ2-7; D: -; size: -; DNA: TGTGCCAGCAGTCCCGGGGGACAGTACTACGAGCAGTACTTC; CDR3: CASSPGGQYYEQYF
V: TRBV2; J: TRBJ2-1; D: TRBD2; size: -; DNA: TGTGCCAGCAGTGTGGTGGGAGGGAGGTTTAGTGAGCAGTTCTTC; CDR3: CASSVVGGRFSEQFF